The clone carrying this T cell receptor beta chain has at least ten counts. Per germline, CDR1 DFQATT and CDR2 SNEGSKA (reference sequence). With 6 bases removed from V and 2 bases from J, the gap between germline ends came to 10 bases. CDR3 length: 12 residues. The sample originates from a study of CD8 T cells in ankylosing spondylitis. TCRdb ran MiXCR on the 5' RACE reads and lists one entry per CDR3 protein. The sample records 30,000 to 45,000 distinct CDR3 sequences, 6% being singletons. This sequence was found in a male donor with ankylosing spondylitis or in good health (not recorded which). Material: blood, either unsorted or a sorted T cell fraction (not recorded which). J is TRBJ1-2 and V is TRBV20-1; D uncertain. CDR3: CSASAGNYGYTF. CDR3 nucleotides: TGCAGTGCCTCGGCGGGGAACTATGGCTACACCTTC.